Described below is a single T cell receptor (beta chain) sequence and its context. The antigen is unknown. The method was immunoSEQ multiplex PCR; TCRdb's version includes in-frame clones alone and lacks a portion of them. This table has 75,000 to 80,000 clones, around 90% appearing once. The sample belongs to a study of OX40 agonist ivuxolimab in advanced cancers. Baseline, cycle 4 day 1, and cycle 7 day 1 were the blood sampling points. General study results and limits: Low normalized T-cell clonal expansion was additionally recorded for some nonresponders.

Trimming cost V 9 bases and J 0 bases, with 11 bases left between them. Germline assignment: CDR1 MNHNY and CDR2 SVGAGI (reference sequence). This CDR3 is built from 14 residues. Sample: CD4+ or CD8+ T cells sorted from blood, taken in a trial of the OX40 agonist ivuxolimab. This rearrangement joins TRBV6-6 to TRBJ2-2; possible D gene TRBD1, 6 bases. This TCR was recovered from an adult with an advanced solid tumor such as melanoma, head and neck, liver or kidney cancer. Here the CDR3 DNA reads TGTGCCAGTAAGGACAGCCCGAACACCGGGGAGCTGTTTTTT. Translation gives CASKDSPNTGELFF.